A selection of T cell receptor beta chains follows, all from one sample in a study of blood T cell repertoires in COVID-19. Clones were read by immunoSEQ multiplex PCR, and TCRdb kept only the in-frame ones, dropping some. Here the sample spans around 70,000 clones, roughly 82% being singletons. The sample was peripheral blood. The receptor set was obtained from a man aged 60-69 years with acute or convalescent COVID-19. CDR3s include the opening cysteine and the closing phenylalanine or tryptophan. Each record gives: D gene, clone size, CDR3 length, V gene, J gene, CDR3 DNA, CDR3 protein. The D gene is left open where the match is weak. Clone size appears in some rows only: once, few, many, or a class for an expanded clone.

>TRBD1|few|16|TRBV25-1|TRBJ1-2
TGTGCCAGCAGTGAACGACCGGGACAGGGATTCTATGGCTACACCTTC
CASSERPGQGFYGYTF
>NA|NA|13|TRBV5-4|TRBJ2-7
TGTGCCAGCAGCCTCGAGGCGGGTTACGAGCAGTACTTC
CASSLEAGYEQYF
>NA|NA|12|TRBV7-2|TRBJ1-2
TGTGCCAGCAGCTGGGGAGGAGGAGGCTACACCTTC
CASSWGGGGYTF
>NA|few|18|TRBV5-6|TRBJ1-1
TGTGCCAGCAGCTTGGTGGTGGATAGGAGGATAAAAACCTTCGAAGCTTTCTTT
CASSLVVDRRIKTFEAFF
>NA|few|15|TRBV30|TRBJ2-2
TGTGCCTGGAAAAAGCAGGGATGGAACACCGGGGAGCTGTTTTTT
CAWKKQGWNTGELFF
>NA|few|16|TRBV6-5|TRBJ1-2
TGTGCCAGCAGTTATGTTCAGGGGCCCACTAACTATGGCTACACCTTC
CASSYVQGPTNYGYTF
>NA|NA|12|TRBV5-6|TRBJ1-2
TGTGCCAGCAGCTTGAGGGGGTTCGGCTACACCTTC
CASSLRGFGYTF
>NA|NA|16|TRBV29-1|TRBJ1-1
TGCAGCGTTGGCCTGAGGGCGGAGAAGATGAACACTGAAGCTTTCTTT
CSVGLRAEKMNTEAFF
>TRBD1|NA|14|TRBV5-1|TRBJ1-2
TGCGCCAGCAGCTTGTTGGGACAGGGAAGAGGCTACACCTTC
CASSLLGQGRGYTF
>NA|NA|14|TRBV5-5|TRBJ2-3
TGTGCCAGCAGCTTGGAGACTTTCACAGATACGCAGTATTTT
CASSLETFTDTQYF
>TRBD2|once|15|TRBV2|TRBJ2-1
TGTGCCAGCAGAAAACTAGCGGGGGGGCCTAATGAGCAGTTCTTC
CASRKLAGGPNEQFF
>TRBD2|few|15|TRBV18|TRBJ2-7
TGTGCCAGCTCGCCAGGACTAGCGGTCTCCTACGAGCAGTACTTC
CASSPGLAVSYEQYF
>TRBD1|few|13|TRBV2|TRBJ1-1
TGTGCCAGCAGTAATGACAGGGGGAGTGAAGCTTTCTTT
CASSNDRGSEAFF
>NA|few|15|TRBV19|TRBJ1-3
TGTGCCAGTAGTGTCGACAGAACCTCTGGAAACACCATATATTTT
CASSVDRTSGNTIYF
>TRBD1|NA|13|TRBV3-1/TRBV3-2|TRBJ1-2
TGTGCCAGCAGCCAGTGGACAGGCTTGGGCTACACCTTC
CASSQWTGLGYTF
>NA|NA|14|TRBV5-6|TRBJ2-5
TGTGCCAGCAGCTTGAGGTTTCCAGGAGAGACCCAGTACTTC
CASSLRFPGETQYF
>NA|NA|13|TRBV10-3|TRBJ1-1
TGTGCCATCAGTGAGTCGCAGTGGACTGAAGCTTTCTTT
CAISESQWTEAFF
>TRBD1|NA|13|TRBV12-3/TRBV12-4|TRBJ1-1
TGTGCCATCTCCAGGGGGGTGAACACTGAAGCTTTCTTT
CAISRGVNTEAFF
>TRBD2|NA|13|TRBV7-9|TRBJ2-1
TGTGCCAGCAATCCCGGGAGGGGGGGGAAGCAGTTCTTC
CASNPGRGGKQFF
>NA|NA|15|TRBV5-1|TRBJ1-3
TGCGCCAGCAGCCCGGGACTGGACTCTGGAAACACCATATATTTT
CASSPGLDSGNTIYF
>TRBD2|NA|15|TRBV5-1|TRBJ2-3
TGCGCCAGCATGTCTCTAGCGGGGTACACAGATACGCAGTATTTT
CASMSLAGYTDTQYF
>NA|few|17|TRBV2|TRBJ1-6
TGTGCCAGCAGGACCTCAGGGAACCGCTCCTATAATTCACCCCTCCACTTT
CASRTSGNRSYNSPLHF
>NA|NA|12|TRBV29-1|TRBJ1-1
TGCAGCGGCGGACAGTACAACACTGAAGCTTTCTTT
CSGGQYNTEAFF
>NA|NA|15|TRBV2|TRBJ1-3
TGTGCCAGCAGCCTCCGACAGGCCCCTGGAAACACCATATATTTT
CASSLRQAPGNTIYF
>NA|few|12|TRBV11-3|TRBJ2-1
TGTGCCAGCAGCTTACGCGGCATTGAGCAGTTCTTC
CASSLRGIEQFF
>NA|once|14|TRBV3-1/TRBV3-2|TRBJ2-2
TGTGCCAGCAGCCAATCTGGTCGGGAGGGGGAGCTGTTTTTT
CASSQSGREGELFF
>TRBD1|NA|14|TRBV5-4|TRBJ1-4
TGTGCCAGCAGCCATGACAGGGCCGGTGAAAAACTGTTTTTT
CASSHDRAGEKLFF
>TRBD1|NA|13|TRBV6-1|TRBJ1-2
TGTGCCAGCAGTGAAGCGGCAGGGGGCGTACAGTCCTTC
CASSEAAGGVQSF
>TRBD1|NA|14|TRBV9|TRBJ2-1
TGTGCCAGCAGCACGAGGGACAGGTACAATGAGCAGTTCTTC
CASSTRDRYNEQFF
>TRBD1|once|15|TRBV12-5|TRBJ2-3
TGTGCTAGTGGTTGGGGGACAGGGTCGGTAGATACGCAGTATTTT
CASGWGTGSVDTQYF
>NA|NA|14|TRBV14|TRBJ1-6
TGTGCCAGCAGCCAAGATTACAGGAATTCACCCCTCCACTTT
CASSQDYRNSPLHF
>NA|NA|14|TRBV6-5|TRBJ1-5
TGTGCCAGCAGTTTCCGGGGTAGCGATCAGCCCCAGCATTTT
CASSFRGSDQPQHF
>TRBD2|NA|15|TRBV7-9|TRBJ2-1
TGTGCCAGCAGCTTAATGCGGGGGGGCCGAGGTGAGCAGTTCTTC
CASSLMRGGRGEQFF
>NA|once|16|TRBV5-8|TRBJ2-2
TGTGCCAGCAGCGGGGTCGCGGGGGCGTCTATCGGGGAGCTGTTTTTT
CASSGVAGASIGELFF
>TRBD1|NA|20|TRBV5-5|TRBJ2-5
TGTGCCAGCAGCTTGGGGCTCCGGGACAGGGGGCTGGGAAGGATGCAGACCCAGTACTTC
CASSLGLRDRGLGRMQTQYF
>NA|NA|13|TRBV11-1|TRBJ1-1
TGTGCCAGCAGCTTGGACAGGAACACTGAAGCTTTCTTT
CASSLDRNTEAFF
>TRBD1|NA|16|TRBV3-1/TRBV3-2|TRBJ1-3
TGTGCCAGCAGCCAAAACCTACAGGGGGCTGGAAACACCATATATTTT
CASSQNLQGAGNTIYF
>NA|NA|19|TRBV6-6|TRBJ1-3
TGTGCCAGCAGTCACGTTAATACGCTCGGGGGAAGCTCTGGAAACACCATATATTTT
CASSHVNTLGGSSGNTIYF
>NA|once|13|TRBV6-5|TRBJ1-2
TGTGCCAGCAGTTACGAGGGGGACTATGGCTACACCTTC
CASSYEGDYGYTF
>NA|NA|18|TRBV21-1|TRBJ2-5
TGTGCCAGCAGCAAAGGGTCGGGACAGCGATCACCACAAGAGACCCAGTACTTC
CASSKGSGQRSPQETQYF
>NA|NA|15|TRBV7-2|TRBJ2-5
TGTGCCAGCAGCTTAGCCGGGACGGGAGAAGAGACCCAGTACTTC
CASSLAGTGEETQYF